This T cell receptor (beta chain) was observed in a study of T cell repertoires in cytomegalovirus infection (dated by TCRdb to 2018 to 2020). Context from the whole study: The HLA type of each donor mattered for the analysis, because public TCR beta signatures pointed to carriage of CMV infection along with the matching HLA type. The paper as a whole reports these results and caveats: Carriers of CMV infection plus the relevant HLA type were discriminated by the cumulative frequency of public TCR beta family members in the study cohort and in an independent approximately 340-donor cohort. The ex vivo response was dominated by HLA-C-restricted CMV-specific TCR beta clonotypes, which also provided the single most frequent clonotype in two of eight donors.

Sequenced on an Illumina HiSeq 1500. TCRdb trimmed public reads at Q25 via fastp, called clones via MiXCR and kept in-frame beta chains. Each CDR3 protein gets just one entry, which takes the most common genes and DNA from the rows behind it. The table for this sample lists 250,000 to 300,000 distinct CDR3 sequences; more than 20% of them were counted only once. Jointly, the top ten make up roughly 13% of the sample. This clonotype was seen repeatedly, ten times or more. Its recognized antigen is unknown. No much larger clonotype is one base removed from it; base qualities were not supplied. CDR1 and CDR2, per the germline V gene, are SGHTA and FQGNSA. V is pruned by 0 bases and J by 6 bases, leaving 6 bases of the junction without a gene match. The CDR3 spans 16 residues, from the cysteine through the phenylalanine. The kept DNA is CDR3 alone, 48 bases in frame from the first base.

The chain joins TRBV7-2 to TRBJ1-5; TRBD1 aligns with 9 central bases. The clonotype originates from a human donor in good health (CMV status not recorded). Some clones in this sample may be carry-over from other donors' samples. The source material was PBMCs. The nucleotides are TGTGCCAGCAGCTTAGCCGGACAGGGGCCCTCTCAGCCCCAGCATTTT. Translated, it reads CASSLAGQGPSQPQHF.